This T cell receptor beta chain derives from a study of memory CD4+ T cells and cytomegalovirus serostatus. Study context: Donors were healthy Belgian adults, under 10 CMV seropositive and some 24 seronegative.

Study-wide findings and caveats: The CMV-associated TCR signature appears largely within the CD4+ memory repertoire. About 40% of the roughly 160 known CMV-associated TCRbeta sequences appeared in CD4+ memory.

A word on this clone: What it recognizes is unknown.

The germline CDR1 and CDR2 sequences are SGHTA and FQGNSA. Deletions cut 2 bases from V and 4 bases from J, with 12 bases between. The CDR3 has 14 amino acids. TCRdb's table, derived via immunoSEQ multiplex PCR, lists solely in-frame clones and lacks some. Of about 92,000 clones in the sample, 80% were seen once. Single viable CD3+CD4+CD8-CD45RO+ cells were sorted as the memory CD4+ T cells. CMV serostatus came from serum IgG against pp150, pp28, p38, p52. J is TRBJ2-7 and V is TRBV7-2; TRBD1 might be the D (6 bases). Specimen: memory CD4+ T cells from blood. The clonotype originates from an adult in good health and CMV-seropositive. CDR3 sequence reads: CASSLNTGQYEQYF. The CDR3 DNA reads as TGTGCCAGCAGCTTAAATACAGGGCAATACGAGCAGTACTTC.